These 11 T cell receptor beta chains were sequenced from one sample in a study of blood T cell repertoires in COVID-19. Data came from immunoSEQ multiplex PCR; TCRdb stores just in-frame clones and leaves some out. The sample holds about 200,000 clones, approximately 88% seen once. Sequenced material: peripheral blood. Receptors originate from a man between 40 and 49 years old with acute or convalescent COVID-19.

This chain connects TRBV5-6 to TRBJ1-4; D is unclear. From germline, CDR1 is SGHDT and CDR2 YYEEEE. The CDR3 is 16 residues long. Trimming removed 4 bases from V and 6 bases from J, with 19 bases in between. CDR3 nucleotide sequence: TGTGCCAGCAGCCATACCGGGAGGCAGTCTGATGAAAAACTGTTTTTT. Protein product: CASSHTGRQSDEKLFF.

V is TRBV10-3 and J is TRBJ1-6, with D uncertain. V was shortened by 3 bases and J by 5 bases, with 11 bases between the two germline ends. The germline V gene has CDR1 ENHRY and CDR2 SYGVKD. CDR3 size: 15 residues. This CDR3 is CAISELAVDNSPLHF. The CDR3 nucleotides read TGTGCCATCAGTGAACTGGCGGTCGATAATTCACCCCTCCACTTT.

This clone was detected only once. CDR3 bases: TGTGCCAGCAGCTCACGTCGCGGGAGTTTGTACGAGCAGTACTTC. This sequence encodes CASSSRRGSLYEQYF. This chain links TRBV9 with TRBJ2-7, with 7 bases aligning to TRBD2. The CDR3 consists of 15 residues. Per germline, CDR1 SGDLS and CDR2 YYNGEE. Trimming at V came to 4 bases and at J to 4 bases, leaving 11 bases not matched to a gene.

This sequence joins TRBV5-4 and TRBJ2-5, with 8 bases identical to TRBD1. The CDR3 runs to 14 residues. The germline V gene has CDR1 SGHNT and CDR2 YYREEE (reference sequence). J gave up 3 bases and V 2 bases, and 3 bases lay outside the gene matches. This CDR3 reads CASSLLGQEETQYF. CDR3 nucleotide sequence: TGTGCCAGCAGCTTACTGGGACAGGAAGAGACCCAGTACTTC.

The chain employs TRBV3-1 (or the pseudogene TRBV3-2) and TRBJ1-2; 9 bases are a match to TRBD1. CDR3 length equals 15 residues. Germline-derived CDR1 and CDR2 are LGHDT and YNNKEL (reference sequence). V shed 4 bases and J 9 bases; nucleotides not matched to a gene: 12. CDR3: CASSRPTGGIWSYTF. For the CDR3, the DNA is TGTGCCAGCAGCCGCCCGACAGGGGGGATTTGGAGCTACACCTTC.

This chain links TRBV5-1 with TRBJ2-1; 15 nucleotides match TRBD2. The CDR3 spans 19 residues. V lost 4 bases and J lost 0; bases outside the gene matches: 8. Germline V lookup: CDR1 SGHRS, CDR2 YFSETQ. CDR3 sequence reads: CASSAGLAGGILSYNEQFF. DNA for the CDR3: TGCGCCAGCAGCGCGGGACTAGCGGGAGGTATTCTCTCCTACAATGAGCAGTTCTTC.

V is TRBV6-5 and J is TRBJ1-1; TRBD1 agrees at 7 bases. The CDR3 covers 13 residues. The germline CDR1 and CDR2 sequences are MNHEY and SVGAGI. The V and J ends lost 4 bases and 5 bases, in that order; junction bases with no gene match: 4. The CDR3 spells CASSFRQGTEAFF. The DNA for the CDR3 is TGTGCCAGCAGTTTCCGACAGGGAACTGAAGCTTTCTTT.

The chain links TRBV19 to TRBJ2-7, with TRBD1 matching 10 bases. Germline V gives CDR1 LNHDA, CDR2 SQIVND (reference sequence). The CDR3 runs to 14 residues. Germline trimming cut 7 bases from V and 2 bases from J; bases unmatched to any gene: 5. CDR3 sequence reads: CASKEGTGAYEQYF. CDR3 nucleotide sequence: TGTGCCAGTAAGGAAGGGACAGGGGCCTACGAGCAGTACTTC.

J is TRBJ1-5 and V is TRBV7-2; no firm D call. Germline CDR1 and CDR2: SGHTA and FQGNSA. This CDR3 is built from 14 residues. V gave up 5 bases and J gave up 1 base, with 9 bases separating them. CDR3 nucleotides: TGTGCCAGCAGCGTACACCTGAGCAATCAGCCCCAGCATTTT. It is translated as CASSVHLSNQPQHF.

This clone occurred a few times. This chain connects TRBV6-5 to TRBJ2-4, with D possibly being TRBD1 (6 bases). Germline V gene lookup returns CDR1 MNHEY and CDR2 SVGAGI. CDR3 length equals 14 residues. V lost 6 bases, J lost 3 bases, and 12 bases lay in between. The CDR3 is CASRNGGGKNIQYF. CDR3 DNA sequence: TGTGCCAGCAGGAATGGGGGCGGCAAAAACATTCAGTACTTC.

The V and J genes are TRBV11-2 and TRBJ1-3; the D gene is possibly TRBD1 (6 bases). V lost 1 base, J lost 4 bases, and 17 bases lay in between. The CDR3 consists of 17 residues. CDR1 and CDR2 from the germline V gene are SGHAT and FQNNGV. In nucleotides, the CDR3 is TGTGCCAGCAGCTTAGTATACAGGGTGGAAGGCGGAAACACCATATATTTT. As protein: CASSLVYRVEGGNTIYF.